Presented here are 21 T cell receptor beta chains from one specimen sequenced in a study of blood T cell repertoires in COVID-19. The repertoire was sequenced with immunoSEQ multiplex PCR; TCRdb's copy has only in-frame clones and lacks some. The sample holds about 35,000 clones, roughly 80% seen once. The sample was peripheral blood. These receptors were collected from a man of 80 years or more with active or convalescent COVID-19.

This chain uses TRBV20-1 with TRBJ1-1; TRBD1 matches 7 bases. V was clipped by 3 bases and J by 3 bases; unmatched bases: 1. Germline CDR1 reads DFQATT; CDR2 reads SNEGSKA (reference sequence). The CDR3 has 12 residues. The CDR3 is CSASTGDTEAFF. The CDR3 nucleotides are TGCAGTGCTAGTACAGGGGACACTGAAGCTTTCTTT.

This clone occurred once. J is TRBJ2-5 and V is TRBV7-8; unclear D gene. CDR1 and CDR2 (germline): SGHVS, FQNEAQ. CDR3 length: 14 residues. V shed 1 base and J shed 2 bases, with 8 bases lying between them. As DNA, the CDR3 is TGTGCCAGCAGCTTAGGTCAGGTACAAGAGACCCAGTACTTC. Its translation is CASSLGQVQETQYF.

The rearrangement joins TRBV11-2 to TRBJ1-4; D may be TRBD1 (5 bases). V was shortened by 4 bases and J by 0 bases, with 15 bases between the two germline ends. Germline values: CDR1 SGHAT, CDR2 FQNNGV. This CDR3 spans 17 amino acids. CDR3 coding DNA: TGTGCCAGCAGCTCCTACGGACATTCTGCAACTAATGAAAAACTGTTTTTT. Its protein is CASSSYGHSATNEKLFF.

The rearrangement joins TRBV2 to TRBJ1-4; tentatively, D is TRBD1 (5 bases). In germline, CDR1 is SNHLY, CDR2 FYNNEI. CDR3 length equals 16 residues. Deletions cut 3 bases from V and 6 bases from J, with 17 bases between. Here the CDR3 reads CASSDQGTSYDEKLFF. The CDR3 DNA follows: TGTGCCAGCAGTGACCAGGGCACAAGCTACGATGAAAAACTGTTTTTT.

The V gene is TRBV27, the J gene TRBJ2-3, with 9 bases fitting TRBD1. Germline trimming cut 2 bases from V and 7 bases from J; bases unmatched to any gene: 10. This CDR3 spans 16 amino acids. Germline V gene lookup returns CDR1 MNHEY and CDR2 SMNVEV (reference sequence). This chain's CDR3 is CASSLTGGDGIHTQYF. For the CDR3, the DNA is TGTGCCAGCAGTTTAACAGGGGGCGACGGTATCCATACGCAGTATTTT.

The chain links TRBV19 to TRBJ2-5; 7 nucleotides line up with TRBD1. This CDR3 has 13 residues. CDR1 and CDR2 (germline): LNHDA, SQIVND (reference sequence). With V trimmed by 10 bases and J by 5 bases, 10 bases remained unmatched. This CDR3 reads CAISTGIKETQYF. The CDR3 region has the DNA TGTGCCATTTCGACAGGGATTAAGGAGACCCAGTACTTC. The full variable domain, with the rest looked up from reference TRBV19 and TRBJ2-5, is DGGITQSPKYLFRKEGQNVTLSCEQNLNHDAMYWYRQDPGQGLRLIYYSQIVNDFQKGDIAEGYSVSREKKESFPLTVTSAQKNPTAFYLCAISTGIKETQYFGPGTRLLVL.

This clone was picked up a small number of times. The rearrangement uses TRBV6-1 and TRBJ2-1; TRBD2 might be the D (5 bases). Germline lookup yields CDR1 MNHNS and CDR2 SASEGT. CDR3 length: 13 amino acids. V lost 0 bases, J lost 12 bases, and 12 bases lay in between. CDR3 amino acids: CASSEATRVGQFF. The CDR3 DNA sequence: TGTGCCAGCAGTGAAGCAACGAGGGTTGGGCAGTTCTTC.

This sequence joins TRBV7-9 and TRBJ2-3, with D perhaps TRBD2 (6 bases). The CDR3 consists of 16 residues. Trimming stripped 4 bases from V and 1 base from J, with 15 bases between. CDR1 SEHNR and CDR2 FQNEAQ come from the germline V gene (reference sequence). CDR3 coding DNA: TGTGCCAGCAGCTCTGCGGGATTCGGGGGCACAGATACGCAGTATTTT. Amino acids: CASSSAGFGGTDTQYF.

V usage is TRBV10-3 and J usage is TRBJ2-7; D uncertain. The CDR3 totals 12 residues. V shed 2 bases and J shed 4 bases, with 6 bases lying between them. CDR1 is ENHRY and CDR2 is SYGVKD in the germline V gene. CDR3 protein: CAISEGRYEQYF. CDR3 coding DNA: TGTGCCATCAGTGAGGGCCGTTACGAGCAGTACTTC.

V and J are TRBV5-1 and TRBJ2-7, with 9 bases identical to TRBD1. Losses at the gene ends were 4 bases for V and 2 bases for J; bases not matched to a gene: 7. Germline loops: CDR1 SGHRS, CDR2 YFSETQ. The CDR3 has 15 amino acids. CDR3 in DNA: TGCGCCAGCAGCGCGGGACAGGGATCCCCCTACGAGCAGTACTTC. This gives the protein CASSAGQGSPYEQYF.

V and J are TRBV6-1 and TRBJ2-1, with TRBD2 matching over 10 bases. Trimming cost V 2 bases and J 5 bases; bases outside gene matches: 18. This CDR3 is built from 20 residues. CDR1 and CDR2 (germline): MNHNS, SASEGT. The CDR3 spells CASSEWLVASGRAGNNEQFF. The CDR3, as DNA: TGTGCCAGCAGTGAATGGTTGGTGGCTAGCGGGAGAGCTGGGAACAATGAGCAGTTCTTC.

This clone was seen only a few times. The gene calls are TRBV10-1 and TRBJ2-1, with 12 bases aligning to TRBD2. The CDR3 loop spans 13 amino acids. Germline CDR1 and CDR2: WNHNN and SYGVQD (reference sequence). The CDR3 region is CALTSGGYNEQFF. Here the CDR3 DNA reads TGCGCTTTGACTAGCGGGGGCTACAATGAGCAGTTCTTC.

The genes are TRBV9 and TRBJ1-4, with TRBD1 matching over 9 bases. CDR3 length equals 15 residues. In germline, CDR1 is SGDLS, CDR2 YYNGEE. Trimming removed 0 bases from V and 8 bases from J; junction bases left unmatched: 5. This chain's CDR3 is CASSVGGQGAEKLFF. The CDR3 bases are TGTGCCAGCAGCGTAGGGGGACAGGGCGCCGAAAAACTGTTTTTT. Full variable domain (remainder filled in from reference TRBV9 and TRBJ1-4): DSGVTQTPKHLITATGQRVTLRCSPRSGDLSVYWYQQSLDQGLQFLIQYYNGEERAKGNILERFSAQQFPDLHSELNLSSLELGDSALYFCASSVGGQGAEKLFFGSGTQLSVL.

The chain couples TRBV30 to TRBJ1-1; D gene unclear. This CDR3 has 10 residues. Germline loops: CDR1 GTSNPN, CDR2 SVGIG (reference sequence). Trimming shortened V by 3 bases and J by 9 bases, and 8 bases separated the two germline ends. Here the CDR3 DNA reads TGTGCCTGGAGCCGCGATAAAGCTTTCTTT. Its protein product is CAWSRDKAFF. Supplemented by reference TRBV30 and TRBJ1-1, the full variable domain reads SQTIHQWPATLVQPVGSPLSLECTVEGTSNPNLYWYRQAAGRGLQLLFYSVGIGQISSEVPQNLSASRPQDRQFILSSKKLLLSDSGFYLCAWSRDKAFFGQGTRLTVV.

V usage is TRBV10-3 and J usage is TRBJ2-1; tentatively, D is TRBD2 (5 bases). The CDR3 is 18 amino acids. Looked up from germline, CDR1 is ENHRY and CDR2 is SYGVKD. The V gene lost 5 bases and the J gene lost 0 bases, with 20 bases spanning the gap. For the CDR3, the DNA is TGTGCCATCAGTTCTCCGGGGAAAGCGGAAAGCTCCTACAATGAGCAGTTCTTC. It specifies CAISSPGKAESSYNEQFF.

For this clone: A junction boundary mismatches the germline segment, possibly from a read error. V usage is TRBV2 and J usage is TRBJ2-1; 7 bases line up with TRBD2. The CDR3 length is 12 residues. In germline, CDR1 is SNHLY, CDR2 FYNNEI. The CDR3 nucleotides read TGTGCCAGCAGTGAAGCCAGCGGGAAGGAACTCTTC. Encoded protein: CASSEASGKELF.

The J gene is TRBJ2-5, the V gene TRBV21-1; TRBD2, the table's D call, lacks a check against the DNA. TRBV21-1 is termed a pseudogene. This CDR3 comprises 17 residues. The CDR3 DNA is TGTGCCAGCAGCAAAGAGGGAGGTACGGGGCTACTCGAGACCCAGTACTTC. Translation: CASSKEGGTGLLETQYF.

CDR3 in amino acids: CASTPGGTVSYEQYF. The CDR3 DNA reads TGTGCCAGCACCCCTGGCGGGACAGTCTCCTACGAGCAGTACTTC. The genes are TRBV28 and TRBJ2-7; tentative D call: TRBD1 (7 bases). The CDR3 length is 15 residues. V was pared by 7 bases and J by 0 bases, with 16 bases between. Germline V gene sequence: CDR1 MDHEN, CDR2 SYDVKM.

The chain links TRBV7-2 to TRBJ2-3; D unresolved. V lost 2 bases, J lost 0 bases, and 12 bases lay in between. The CDR3 has 16 residues. CDR1 and CDR2 (germline): SGHTA, FQGNSA. CDR3 DNA: TGTGCCAGCAGCTTATACGGTAGCAGCAGCACAGATACGCAGTATTTT. Translation gives CASSLYGSSSTDTQYF.

The genes are TRBV7-2 and TRBJ2-3; TRBD2 is a possible D gene (6 bases). The CDR3 runs to 13 residues. The V end lost 4 bases, the J end lost 4 bases, and 9 bases lay between the germline ends. CDR1 is SGHTA and CDR2 is FQGNSA in the germline V gene. The CDR3 spells CASSSREPDTQYF. The CDR3 DNA follows: TGTGCCAGCAGCTCCCGGGAGCCAGATACGCAGTATTTT.

This clone was picked up one time. The chain has TRBV27 and TRBJ1-1; no reliable D call. The V and J ends lost 2 bases and 2 bases respectively, with 6 bases between them. This CDR3 is 13 amino acids long. The germline V gene has CDR1 MNHEY and CDR2 SMNVEV (reference sequence). CDR3 sequence: CASSLRENTEAFF. Here the CDR3 DNA reads TGTGCCAGCAGTTTACGGGAAAACACTGAAGCTTTCTTT.